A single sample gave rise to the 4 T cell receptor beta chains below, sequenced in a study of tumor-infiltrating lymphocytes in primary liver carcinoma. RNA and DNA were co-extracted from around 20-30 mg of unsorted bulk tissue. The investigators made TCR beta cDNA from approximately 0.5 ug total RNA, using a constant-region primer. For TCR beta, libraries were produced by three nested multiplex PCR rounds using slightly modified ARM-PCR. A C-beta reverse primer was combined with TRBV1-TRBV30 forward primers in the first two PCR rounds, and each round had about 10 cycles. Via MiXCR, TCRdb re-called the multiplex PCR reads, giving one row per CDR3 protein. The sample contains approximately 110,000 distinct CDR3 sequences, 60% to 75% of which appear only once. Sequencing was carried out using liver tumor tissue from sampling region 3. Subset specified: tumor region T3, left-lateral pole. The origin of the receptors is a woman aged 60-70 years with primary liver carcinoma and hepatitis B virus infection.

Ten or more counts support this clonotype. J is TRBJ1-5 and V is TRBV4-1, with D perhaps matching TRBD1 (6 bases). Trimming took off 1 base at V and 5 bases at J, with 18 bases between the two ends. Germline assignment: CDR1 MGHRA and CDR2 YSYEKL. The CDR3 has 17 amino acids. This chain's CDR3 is CASSQARVNRVYQPQHF. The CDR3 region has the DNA TGCGCCAGCAGCCAAGCCCGGGTGAACAGGGTATATCAGCCCCAGCATTTT.

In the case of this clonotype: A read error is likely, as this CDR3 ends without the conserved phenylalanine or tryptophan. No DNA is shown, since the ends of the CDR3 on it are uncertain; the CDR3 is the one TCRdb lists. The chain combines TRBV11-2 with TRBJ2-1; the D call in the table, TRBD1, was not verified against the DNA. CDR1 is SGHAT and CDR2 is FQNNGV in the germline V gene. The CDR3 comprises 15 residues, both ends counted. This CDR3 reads CVSGRGPDSYNEQLT.

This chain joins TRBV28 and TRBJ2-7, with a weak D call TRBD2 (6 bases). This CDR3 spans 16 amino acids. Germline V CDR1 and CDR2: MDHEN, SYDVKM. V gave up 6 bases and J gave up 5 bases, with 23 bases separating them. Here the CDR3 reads CASRSPGVGLVHEQYF. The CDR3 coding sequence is TGTGCCAGCAGATCCCCGGGAGTGGGATTAGTCCACGAGCAGTACTTC.

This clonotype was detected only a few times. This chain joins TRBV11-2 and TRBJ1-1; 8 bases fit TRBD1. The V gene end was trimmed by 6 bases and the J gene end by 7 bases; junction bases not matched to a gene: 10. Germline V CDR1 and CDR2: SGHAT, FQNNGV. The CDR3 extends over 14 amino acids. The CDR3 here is CASRTLGQGGEAFF. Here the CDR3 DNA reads TGTGCCAGCAGGACCCTAGGACAGGGCGGTGAAGCTTTCTTT.